These 17 T cell receptor beta chains were sequenced from one sample in a study of regulatory T cells in long-lasting Graves disease. Described time point: persistent/refractory GD, antithyroid drugs over 5 years with positive TRAb. The authors made the TCR library using RNA they extracted from PBMCs. For TCR beta, libraries came from iRepertoire HTBI primers and Arm-PCR of CDR3 regions. TCRdb re-analysed the multiplex PCR reads in MiXCR, keeping a single row per CDR3 protein. The table lists roughly 400,000 distinct CDR3 sequences, about 20% of them singletons. This specimen was peripheral blood mononuclear cells (PBMCs), taken when the disease was refractory, from a patient treated with antithyroid drugs. These receptors were collected from a female donor with Graves disease.

In its sample, this clonotype was seen once. A much more abundant neighbour one base away suggests this may be a read error. The V call is TRBV7-3, the J call TRBJ2-2; D is ambiguous. V was trimmed by 3 bases and J by 6 bases, leaving 5 bases between them. The CDR3 spans 12 residues. Germline V gene data show CDR1 as SGHTA and CDR2 as FQGTGA. CDR3 residues: CASSFASGELFF. The CDR3 coding sequence is TGTGCCAGCAGCTTTGCCTCCGGGGAGCTGTTTTTT.

At least ten counts were recorded for this clonotype. J is TRBJ1-5 and V is TRBV10-3; no clear D. Trimming took 6 bases from V and 11 from J, leaving 14 bases between them. Germline V gene sequence: CDR1 ENHRY, CDR2 SYGVKD. This CDR3 comprises 12 residues. The CDR3 coding sequence is TGTGCCATCAGCCCTGGGGATAGGACCCAGCATTTT. Its translation is CAISPGDRTQHF.

The chain has TRBV30 and TRBJ1-1; weak D call: TRBD1 (5 bases). This CDR3 comprises 15 residues. CDR1 is GTSNPN, CDR2 SVGIG, per germline (reference sequence). Trimming stripped 0 bases from V and 5 bases from J, with 16 bases between. The CDR3: CAWSVLTGRRTEAFF. For the CDR3, the DNA is TGTGCCTGGAGTGTACTTACAGGCCGACGAACTGAAGCTTTCTTT.

CDR3 sequence: CASNPGGTSHYTDTQYF. Here the CDR3 DNA reads TGTGCCAGCAATCCGGGGGGGACTTCCCATTACACAGATACGCAGTATTTT. The rearrangement joins TRBV12-3 or TRBV12-4 to TRBJ2-3, with 8 bases that match TRBD2. The CDR3 spans 17 residues. Trimming took 7 bases from V and 2 from J; bases not matched to a gene: 14.

The J gene is TRBJ2-1, the V gene TRBV7-2; D tentatively reads TRBD1 or TRBD2 (5 bases each). The CDR3 is 14 amino acids. Trimming cost V 2 bases and J 8 bases, with 13 bases left between them. Germline V gene lookup returns CDR1 SGHTA and CDR2 FQGNSA. CDR3 sequence (DNA): TGTGCCAGCAGCTTAACTAGGGGTCACCATGAGCAGTTCTTC. It yields the protein CASSLTRGHHEQFF.

This clonotype showed up just a few times. A read error is possible here, since a much larger clone lies one base away. The chain is built from TRBV20-1 and TRBJ1-2; D call uncertain. Per germline, CDR1 DFQATT and CDR2 SNEGSKA (reference sequence). V dropped 6 bases and J dropped 7 bases, with 12 bases sitting between them. The CDR3 length is 11 residues. The CDR3 here is CSAPTPCGYTF. Here the CDR3 DNA reads TGCAGTGCCCCAACCCCATGTGGCTACACCTTC.

This clonotype was seen ten or more times. The chain combines TRBV24-1 with TRBJ1-5; D unresolved. The CDR3 runs to 12 residues. V shed 4 bases and J shed 1 base, with 1 base lying between them. In germline, CDR1 is KGHDR, CDR2 SFDVKD. The CDR3 coding sequence is TGTGCCACCAGTGACAGCAATCAGCCCCAGCATTTT. Its translation is CATSDSNQPQHF.

The chain links TRBV14 to TRBJ2-5; D is uncertain. Per germline, CDR1 SGHDN and CDR2 FVKESK. The CDR3 is 12 amino acids. Trimming cost V 1 base and J 6 bases, with 6 bases left between them. Written as DNA, the CDR3 is TGTGCCAGCAGCCAAGTGAAAAAGACCCAGTACTTC. This codes for CASSQVKKTQYF.

The J gene is TRBJ1-1, the V gene TRBV18, with unresolved D. The CDR3 is made up of 14 amino acids. V was pared by 3 bases and J by 0 bases, with 8 bases between. The germline V gene encodes CDR1 KGHSH and CDR2 LQKENI. CDR3 DNA: TGTGCCAGCTCACCCCGGGAGGTGAACACTGAAGCTTTCTTT. It yields the protein CASSPREVNTEAFF.

This clonotype came up once. The V call is TRBV24-1, the J call TRBJ2-3, with D possibly being TRBD2 (6 bases). V lost 2 bases, J lost 5 bases, and 10 bases lay in between. Per the germline V gene, CDR1 is KGHDR and CDR2 is SFDVKD. CDR3 length equals 14 residues. CDR3 residues: CATSDSGVGDTQYF. The CDR3, as DNA: TGTGCCACCAGTGATTCGGGGGTAGGAGATACGCAGTATTTT.

A note on this clonotype: The junction departs from the called germline gene at one end, perhaps through a read error. The chain is built from TRBV7-9 and TRBJ2-7; tentative D call: TRBD1 (5 bases). The length of the CDR3 is 13 residues. Germline assignment: CDR1 SEHNR and CDR2 FQNEAQ (reference sequence). Written as DNA, the CDR3 is TGTGCCACCAGCGACAGAGGCCGCTACGAGCAGTACTTC. Translation gives CATSDRGRYEQYF.

This clonotype has at least ten counts. V and J are TRBV12-3 or TRBV12-4 and TRBJ2-7, with D perhaps TRBD1 (5 bases). The CDR3 is made up of 14 amino acids. V lost 4 bases, J lost 2 bases, and 12 bases lay in between. DNA for the CDR3: TGTGCCAGCAGTTCAGGGCCCTGGCCCTACGAGCAGTACTTC. It codes for CASSSGPWPYEQYF.

The chain employs TRBV6-1 and TRBJ2-7; 10 nucleotides agree with TRBD1. V lost 5 bases, J lost 0 bases, and 10 bases stayed unmatched. The germline gives CDR1 MNHNS, CDR2 SASEGT. CDR3 length: 17 residues. In DNA, the CDR3 is TGTGCCAGCAGTCTGGACAGGGGGATCCTAATCTCCTACGAGCAGTACTTC. It translates to CASSLDRGILISYEQYF.

This clonotype appeared many times. This chain links TRBV7-2 with TRBJ2-7; D unclear. Germline CDR1 reads SGHTA; CDR2 reads FQGNSA. The CDR3 loop spans 14 amino acids. With 2 bases removed from V and 0 bases from J, the gap between germline ends came to 8 bases. In DNA form, the CDR3 reads TGTGCCAGCAGCTTACTGGGCACCTCCTACGAGCAGTACTTC. Protein: CASSLLGTSYEQYF. The full variable domain, its missing parts supplied by reference TRBV7-2 and TRBJ2-7, is GAGVSQSPSNKVTEKGKDVELRCDPISGHTALYWYRQSLGQGLEFLIYFQGNSAPDKSGLPSDRFSAERTGGSVSTLTIQRTQQEDSAVYLCASSLLGTSYEQYFGPGTRLTVT.

This clonotype was seen a handful of times. The V gene is TRBV28, the J gene TRBJ2-7, with 9 nucleotides matching TRBD1. V dropped 6 bases and J dropped 2; count of bases not matched to a gene: 14. Germline V gene lookup returns CDR1 MDHEN and CDR2 SYDVKM. CDR3 length: 17 amino acids. CDR3 sequence reads: CASRKSPGQGFPYEQYF. DNA for the CDR3: TGTGCCAGCAGAAAGTCCCCCGGACAGGGGTTCCCCTACGAGCAGTACTTC.

There are many counts of this clonotype. This chain links TRBV12-3 or TRBV12-4 with TRBJ2-7; D is unresolved. The CDR3 has 13 residues. The V gene lost 6 bases and the J gene lost 2 bases, with 11 bases spanning the gap. CDR3 in amino acids: CASSPRGAYEQYF. The CDR3 region has the DNA TGTGCCAGCAGCCCCCGTGGGGCCTACGAGCAGTACTTC.

This clonotype appeared many times. The V and J genes are TRBV29-1 and TRBJ1-1; TRBD1 matches at 8 bases. The V and J ends lost 1 base and 5 bases, in that order; junction bases with no gene match: 3. There are 13 residues in the CDR3. The germline CDR1 and CDR2 sequences are SQVTM and ANQGSEA. CDR3 in DNA: TGCAGCGTTGAAGGTCAGGGGGCGACTGAAGCTTTCTTT. Protein product: CSVEGQGATEAFF.